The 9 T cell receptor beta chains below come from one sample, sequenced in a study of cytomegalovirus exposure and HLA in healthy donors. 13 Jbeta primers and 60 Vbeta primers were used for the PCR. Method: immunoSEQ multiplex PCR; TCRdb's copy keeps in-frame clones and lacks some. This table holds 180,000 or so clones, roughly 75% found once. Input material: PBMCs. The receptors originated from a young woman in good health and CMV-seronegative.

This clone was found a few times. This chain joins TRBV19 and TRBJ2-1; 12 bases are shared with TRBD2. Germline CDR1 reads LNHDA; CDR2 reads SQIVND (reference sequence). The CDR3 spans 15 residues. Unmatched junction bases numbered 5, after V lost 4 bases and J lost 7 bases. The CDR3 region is CASSRTSGGLNEQFF. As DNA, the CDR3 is TGTGCCAGTAGTAGAACTAGCGGGGGGTTGAATGAGCAGTTCTTC.

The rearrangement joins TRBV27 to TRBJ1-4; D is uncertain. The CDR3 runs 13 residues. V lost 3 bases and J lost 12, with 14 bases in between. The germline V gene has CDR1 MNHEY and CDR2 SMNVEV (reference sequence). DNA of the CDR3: TGTGCCAGCAGTTTCTCGCTCGGTTACGAACTGTTTTTT. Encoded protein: CASSFSLGYELFF.

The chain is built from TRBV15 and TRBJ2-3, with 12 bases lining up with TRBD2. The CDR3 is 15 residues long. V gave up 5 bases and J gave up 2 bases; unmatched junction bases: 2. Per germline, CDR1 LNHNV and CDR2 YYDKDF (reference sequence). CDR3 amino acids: CATSPSGGATDTQYF. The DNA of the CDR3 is TGTGCCACCAGCCCTAGCGGGGGGGCCACAGATACGCAGTATTTT.

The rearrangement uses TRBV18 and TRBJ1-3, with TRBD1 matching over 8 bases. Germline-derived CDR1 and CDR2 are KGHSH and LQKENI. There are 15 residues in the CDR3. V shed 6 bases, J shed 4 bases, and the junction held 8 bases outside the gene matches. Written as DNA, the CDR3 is TGTGCCAGCTCCCCTGGACAGGGAGCGGGAAACACCATATATTTT. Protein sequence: CASSPGQGAGNTIYF.

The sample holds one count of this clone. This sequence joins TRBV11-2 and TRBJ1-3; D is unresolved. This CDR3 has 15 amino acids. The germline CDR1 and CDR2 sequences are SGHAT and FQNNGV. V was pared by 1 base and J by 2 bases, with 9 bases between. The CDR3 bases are TGTGCCAGCAGCTTAGGAACCGCAGCTGGAAACACCATATATTTT. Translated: CASSLGTAAGNTIYF.

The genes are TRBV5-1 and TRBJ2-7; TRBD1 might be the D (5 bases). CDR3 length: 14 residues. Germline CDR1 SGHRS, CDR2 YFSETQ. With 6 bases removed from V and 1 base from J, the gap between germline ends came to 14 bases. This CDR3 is CASTLGRGSYEQYF. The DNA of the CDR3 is TGCGCCAGCACCCTCGGTAGGGGATCCTACGAGCAGTACTTC.

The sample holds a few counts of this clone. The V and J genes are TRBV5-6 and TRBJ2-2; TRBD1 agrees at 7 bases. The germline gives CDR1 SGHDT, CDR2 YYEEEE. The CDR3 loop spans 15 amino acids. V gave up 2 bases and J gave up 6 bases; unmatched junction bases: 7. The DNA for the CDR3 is TGTGCCAGCAGCTTTCGACAGGGTTGGGCCGGGGAGCTGTTTTTT. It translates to CASSFRQGWAGELFF.

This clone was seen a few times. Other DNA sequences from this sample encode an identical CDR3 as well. The CDR3 DNA is TGTGCCAGCAGCCCAGGAGGGGAGACCCAGTACTTC. Translated, it gives CASSPGGETQYF. The V call is TRBV9, the J call TRBJ2-5, with D possibly matching TRBD2 (6 bases). Trimming removed 4 bases from V and 5 bases from J, with 9 bases in between. In germline, CDR1 is SGDLS, CDR2 YYNGEE. The CDR3 has 12 amino acids.

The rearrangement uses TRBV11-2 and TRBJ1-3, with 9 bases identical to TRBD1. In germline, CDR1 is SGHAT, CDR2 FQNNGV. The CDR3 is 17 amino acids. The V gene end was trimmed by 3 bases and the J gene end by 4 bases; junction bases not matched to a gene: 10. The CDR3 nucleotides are TGTGCCAGCAGCTTTGTGGGACAGGGTCTATTCGGAAACACCATATATTTT. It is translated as CASSFVGQGLFGNTIYF. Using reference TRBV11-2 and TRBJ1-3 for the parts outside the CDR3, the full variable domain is EAGVAQSPRYKIIEKRQSVAFWCNPISGHATLYWYQQILGQGPKLLIQFQNNGVVDDSQLPKDRFSAERLKGVDSTLKIQPAKLEDSAVYLCASSFVGQGLFGNTIYFGEGSWLTVV.